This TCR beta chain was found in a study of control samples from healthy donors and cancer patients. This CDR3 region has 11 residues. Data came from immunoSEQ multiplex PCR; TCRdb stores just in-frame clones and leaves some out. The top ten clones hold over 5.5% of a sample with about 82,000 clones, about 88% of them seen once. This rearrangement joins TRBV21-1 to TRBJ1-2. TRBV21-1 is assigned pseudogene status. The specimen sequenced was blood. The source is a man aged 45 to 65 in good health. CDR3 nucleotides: TGTGCCAGCAGCCTCCGGACCGTCGGCCCCTTC. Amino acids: CASSLRTVGPF.